A single sample gave rise to the 26 T cell receptor beta chains below, sequenced in a study of identical twins. MiXCR, applied by TCRdb to the 5' RACE reads, yields one record per CDR3 protein. The sample carries 600,000 to 800,000 distinct CDR3 sequences, about 20% recorded once. The same specimen was also included in a second study, on T cells expressing NK-cell markers.

Sample: PBMCs. The receptors were sampled from a woman between 18 and 29 years old in good health.

The V call is TRBV24-1, the J call TRBJ2-1, with D unresolved. CDR3 size: 13 residues. Per germline, CDR1 KGHDR and CDR2 SFDVKD. V gave up 2 bases and J gave up 5 bases, with 6 bases separating them. The CDR3 nucleotides are TGTGCCACCAGTGATTACACCGACAATGAGCAGTTCTTC. Translated, it gives CATSDYTDNEQFF.

J is TRBJ2-1 and V is TRBV7-2; perhaps D is TRBD1 or TRBD2 (5 bases each). The V gene lost 7 bases and the J gene lost 3 bases, with 16 bases spanning the gap. Germline CDR1 SGHTA, CDR2 FQGNSA. The CDR3 is 15 residues long. The CDR3 DNA reads TGTGCCAGCACCGAACCGGGACGCCTCTACAATGAGCAGTTCTTC. Protein: CASTEPGRLYNEQFF.

This clonotype was found many times. CDR3 coding DNA: TGTGCCAGCAGCCACAGGGGGCTCAATCAGCCCCAGCATTTT. This translates into CASSHRGLNQPQHF. The V gene is TRBV6-1, the J gene TRBJ1-5; 9 nucleotides align to TRBD1. V lost 6 bases and J lost 3; bases outside the gene matches: 3. The CDR3 runs to 14 residues. Germline values: CDR1 MNHNS, CDR2 SASEGT.

The chain has TRBV20-1 and TRBJ2-7, with 7 nucleotides matching TRBD2. The CDR3 is 12 amino acids. CDR1 and CDR2 (germline): DFQATT, SNEGSKA (reference sequence). DNA for the CDR3: TGCAGCGGCCGGGGGGTAGCCGAGAAGCAGTACTTC. Its protein product is CSGRGVAEKQYF.

This clonotype was detected a few times. V usage is TRBV12-3 or TRBV12-4 and J usage is TRBJ1-2, with D tentatively TRBD1 (6 bases). The germline V and J ends were trimmed by 7 bases and 8 bases, with 32 bases remaining between them. The CDR3 is made up of 18 amino acids. The CDR3 is CASKPRPGGAYSIWGYTF. CDR3 nucleotides: TGTGCCAGCAAACCAAGACCCGGGGGGGCCTATTCTATATGGGGCTACACCTTC.

The chain couples TRBV11-3 to TRBJ2-5; the match to TRBD2 covers 8 bases. Looked up from germline, CDR1 is SGHNT and CDR2 is YENEEA. J was trimmed by 3 bases and V by 3 bases; bases with no gene match: 3. The CDR3 is made up of 14 amino acids. CDR3 sequence reads: CASSLGAGEETQYF. Written as DNA, the CDR3 is TGTGCCAGCAGCTTGGGAGCGGGGGAAGAGACCCAGTACTTC.

This clonotype showed up just a few times. The chain uses TRBV20-1 and TRBJ2-5; 7 bases fit TRBD2. Germline assignment: CDR1 DFQATT and CDR2 SNEGSKA (reference sequence). The CDR3 length is 13 residues. V trimming: 3 bases; J trimming: 4 bases; junction bases outside the gene matches: 5. The CDR3 region has the DNA TGCAGTGCTAGCGGTCCGGGGGGAGAGACCCAGTACTTC. Protein: CSASGPGGETQYF.

V and J are TRBV29-1 and TRBJ1-1; D possibly corresponds to TRBD1 (5 bases). Trimming removed 6 bases at V and 6 bases at J, with 14 bases between. This CDR3 contains 12 residues. Germline values: CDR1 SQVTM, CDR2 ANQGSEA. CDR3 coding DNA: TGCAGCGTGGGGCGACAGACTCCTGAAGCTTTCTTT. This translates into CSVGRQTPEAFF.

The gene calls are TRBV7-2 and TRBJ2-1, with TRBD2 matching over 12 bases. The CDR3 extends over 17 amino acids. Trimming at V came to 5 bases and at J to 3 bases, leaving 8 bases not matched to a gene. Germline loops: CDR1 SGHTA, CDR2 FQGNSA. CDR3 amino acids: CASSTPGLAGHYNEQFF. The CDR3 nucleotides read TGTGCCAGCAGCACCCCAGGACTAGCGGGACACTACAATGAGCAGTTCTTC.

In its sample, this clonotype was seen a few times. The rearrangement uses TRBV5-1 and TRBJ1-1; D remains ambiguous. Germline CDR1 is SGHRS and CDR2 is YFSETQ. The CDR3 covers 14 residues. V was cut by 0 bases and J by 1 base, with 7 bases left in between. In nucleotides, the CDR3 is TGCGCCAGCAGCTTGGCCGGTGCGAACACTGAAGCTTTCTTT. Encoded protein: CASSLAGANTEAFF. Complete variable domain (other parts from reference TRBV5-1 and TRBJ1-1): KAGVTQTPRYLIKTRGQQVTLSCSPISGHRSVSWYQQTPGQGLQFLFEYFSETQRNKGNFPGRFSGRQFSNSRSEMNVSTLELGDSALYLCASSLAGANTEAFFGQGTRLTVV.

The table lists this clonotype with a few counts. The chain combines TRBV10-2 with TRBJ2-3; 13 bases match TRBD2. Looked up from germline, CDR1 is WSHSY and CDR2 is SAAADI. This CDR3 region has 17 residues. After removal of 8 bases from V and 0 bases from J, the junction contained 8 bases not matched to a gene. This chain's CDR3 is CASFSTSGRYSTDTQYF. Here the CDR3 DNA reads TGCGCCAGCTTCTCGACTAGCGGGAGGTACAGCACAGATACGCAGTATTTT.

In this sample, this clonotype turned up a few times. The CDR3 nucleotides are TGCAGTGCTAGCCTGCCTAGCGGGGGGCTCCACGAGCAGTACTTC. This encodes CSASLPSGGLHEQYF. The chain is built from TRBV20-1 and TRBJ2-7, with TRBD2 identical over 11 bases. CDR1 and CDR2 (germline): DFQATT, SNEGSKA (reference sequence). The CDR3 loop spans 15 amino acids. The V segment lost 3 bases and the J segment 5 bases; nucleotides outside the gene matches: 9.

In its sample, this clonotype was seen many times. The genes are TRBV6-1 and TRBJ2-1; TRBD2 agrees at 15 bases. Germline V CDR1 and CDR2: MNHNS, SASEGT. This CDR3 has 16 amino acids. V was clipped by 3 bases and J by 9 bases; unmatched bases: 6. CDR3 in amino acids: CASSEQGLAGGGEQFF. CDR3 nucleotide sequence: TGTGCCAGCAGTGAGCAGGGACTAGCGGGGGGAGGTGAGCAGTTCTTC.

The chain carries TRBV27 and TRBJ2-7; TRBD2 agrees at 11 bases. Germline V gives CDR1 MNHEY, CDR2 SMNVEV (reference sequence). V was pared by 4 bases and J by 3 bases, with 8 bases of the junction left unmatched. This CDR3 comprises 16 residues. The DNA of the CDR3 is TGTGCCAGCAGTTCCCTCACTAGCGGGAGTTTCTACGAGCAGTACTTC. It is translated as CASSSLTSGSFYEQYF.

This clonotype was observed a few times. The rearrangement uses TRBV5-1 and TRBJ1-1, with TRBD1 matching over 9 bases. The CDR3 covers 14 residues. Germline V lookup: CDR1 SGHRS, CDR2 YFSETQ. V lost 6 bases, J lost 5 bases, and 8 bases stayed unmatched. The CDR3 coding sequence is TGCGCCAGCAATGACGGGACAGGGAGGACTGAAGCTTTCTTT. It encodes CASNDGTGRTEAFF.

The V call is TRBV6-5, the J call TRBJ1-1; D is ambiguous. V shed 4 bases and J shed 10 bases, with 13 bases lying between them. The CDR3 extends over 12 amino acids. Germline V gene sequence: CDR1 MNHEY, CDR2 SVGAGI. The CDR3 DNA reads TGTGCCAGCAGTTCCAGTAGGGTGGGAGCTTTCTTT. This encodes CASSSSRVGAFF.

The chain employs TRBV7-2 and TRBJ2-1; the match to TRBD2 covers 9 bases. The CDR3 runs to 15 residues. The J segment lost 6 bases and the V segment lost 3 bases, leaving 6 bases of the junction unmatched. Germline loops: CDR1 SGHTA, CDR2 FQGNSA. The CDR3 DNA sequence: TGTGCCAGCAGCTTCGCCGGGACTAGCCCCAATGAGCAGTTCTTC. Amino acids: CASSFAGTSPNEQFF.

The chain joins TRBV4-1 to TRBJ2-5; 7 nucleotides match TRBD1. CDR3 length: 14 amino acids. Trimming cost V 6 bases and J 1 base; bases outside gene matches: 5. Germline CDR1 and CDR2: MGHRA and YSYEKL. The CDR3 nucleotides read TGCGCCAGCAGGCCTTGGACAGGCCAAGAGACCCAGTACTTC. Amino acids: CASRPWTGQETQYF.

This clonotype was found a few times. The J gene is TRBJ2-3, the V gene TRBV7-2; 7 positions agree with TRBD1. V shed 2 bases, J shed 2 bases, and the junction held 7 bases outside the gene matches. The CDR3 has 16 residues. Germline-derived CDR1 and CDR2 are SGHTA and FQGNSA. The CDR3 spells CASSLYRDSYTDTQYF. The DNA of the CDR3 is TGTGCCAGCAGCTTATACCGGGACAGTTACACAGATACGCAGTATTTT. The complete variable domain, with remaining parts taken from reference TRBV7-2 and TRBJ2-3, reads GAGVSQSPSNKVTEKGKDVELRCDPISGHTALYWYRQSLGQGLEFLIYFQGNSAPDKSGLPSDRFSAERTGGSVSTLTIQRTQQEDSAVYLCASSLYRDSYTDTQYFGPGTRLTVL.

The chain links TRBV25-1 to TRBJ2-3; 11 bases map to TRBD2. CDR3 length equals 20 residues. V was pared by 0 bases and J by 0 bases, with 11 bases of the junction left unmatched. Germline-derived CDR1 and CDR2 are MGHDK and SYGVNS. The CDR3 region is CASSEYPLAGDLVSTDTQYF. The CDR3 nucleotides are TGTGCCAGCAGTGAATACCCACTAGCGGGGGACCTAGTTAGCACAGATACGCAGTATTTT. The full variable domain, with the rest looked up from reference TRBV25-1 and TRBJ2-3, is EADIYQTPRYLVIGTGKKITLECSQTMGHDKMYWYQQDPGMELHLIHYSYGVNSTEKGDLSSESTVSRIRTEHFPLTLESARPSHTSQYLCASSEYPLAGDLVSTDTQYFGPGTRLTVL.

There are a few counts of this clonotype. The CDR3 region has the DNA TGTGCCAGCAGTTTAGTTGCGGGAGGGTCGGGATACAATGAGCAGTTCTTC. Translating gives CASSLVAGGSGYNEQFF. V gene TRBV12-3 or TRBV12-4 combines with J gene TRBJ2-1; 9 positions match TRBD2. The CDR3 sequence is 17 residues long. V shed 1 base and J 4 bases; nucleotides not matched to a gene: 8.

The chain carries TRBV5-1 and TRBJ2-7; D is possibly TRBD1 (6 bases). Germline V gene sequence: CDR1 SGHRS, CDR2 YFSETQ. Trimming took 2 bases from V and 4 from J, leaving 16 bases between them. The CDR3 has 15 amino acids. The CDR3 DNA sequence: TGCGCCAGCAGCTTTGGGACAACTCGGGGTTACGAGCAGTACTTC. As protein: CASSFGTTRGYEQYF.

This clonotype was observed many times. The rearrangement joins TRBV3-1 to TRBJ2-7, with D uncertain. V was shortened by 8 bases and J by 3 bases, with 8 bases between the two germline ends. CDR3 size: 11 residues. CDR1 and CDR2 (germline): LGHDT, YNNKEL (reference sequence). The CDR3 loop is CASSTLYEQYF. DNA of the CDR3: TGTGCCAGCTCGACCCTCTACGAGCAGTACTTC.

The genes are TRBV24-1 and TRBJ2-7; D is unresolved. The CDR3 is 11 residues long. Trimming shortened V by 9 bases and J by 3 bases, and 8 bases separated the two germline ends. In germline, CDR1 is KGHDR, CDR2 SFDVKD. The CDR3 spells CATGHFYEQYF. The CDR3 DNA is TGTGCCACCGGTCACTTCTACGAGCAGTACTTC.

The V gene is TRBV10-3, the J gene TRBJ2-3; 12 nucleotides align to TRBD2. This CDR3 comprises 14 residues. V gave up 8 bases and J gave up 2 bases; unmatched junction bases: 2. The germline V gene encodes CDR1 ENHRY and CDR2 SYGVKD. The CDR3 spells CAIGLAGTTDTQYF. The CDR3 DNA follows: TGTGCCATCGGACTAGCGGGGACCACAGATACGCAGTATTTT.

This clonotype was seen only a few times. This chain connects TRBV15 to TRBJ2-5, with 8 bases that match TRBD2. Trimming took 3 bases from V and 2 from J; bases not matched to a gene: 2. The germline V gene has CDR1 LNHNV and CDR2 YYDKDF (reference sequence). The CDR3 runs to 14 residues. Here the CDR3 reads CATSRGLEQETQYF. The CDR3, as DNA: TGTGCCACCAGCAGGGGACTAGAACAAGAGACCCAGTACTTC.